This TCR beta chain was captured in a study of blood T cells in healthy people across ages. Germline V gene sequence: CDR1 DFQATT, CDR2 SNEGSKA (reference sequence). This CDR3 is built from 15 residues. Trimming shortened V by 6 bases and J by 0 bases, and 12 bases separated the two germline ends. The individuals who served as donors were healthy Caucasians living in Russia, aged roughly 6 to 100. The second PCR ran roughly 7 to 11 cycles with a sample-barcoded 5' primer and J-beta primers. TCRdb ran MiXCR on the 5' RACE reads and lists one entry per CDR3 protein. The sample consists of about 1.5 million distinct CDR3 sequences, under 55% of them appearing once.

Sequenced: blood. The clonotype originates from a young woman in good health. The chain links TRBV20-1 to TRBJ1-6; TRBD1 is a possible D gene (5 bases). The DNA of the CDR3 is TGCAGTGCCAGGGATCTGAGCTCCTATAATTCACCCCTCCACTTT. Its translation is CSARDLSSYNSPLHF.